The 17 T cell receptor beta chains below all came from one sample that was sequenced in a study of T-cell memory formation after mild COVID-19. TCRdb re-derived calls from the 5' RACE reads in MiXCR, one entry per CDR3 protein. The sample holds a few hundred thousand distinct CDR3 sequences, around 15% seen once. Sample: PBMCs or a T cell subset sorted from them (not recorded which). Receptors originate from a man younger than 35 who had mild COVID-19 (a few samples of this study predate the infection). Cell type and time point are not known.

This chain uses TRBV5-1 with TRBJ1-2; 10 bases agree with TRBD1. The CDR3 spans 17 residues. The V and J ends lost 4 bases and 3 bases, in that order; junction bases with no gene match: 12. Per the germline V gene, CDR1 is SGHRS and CDR2 is YFSETQ. The CDR3 region is CASSRRSGTGVHYGYTF. The CDR3 DNA reads as TGCGCCAGCAGCCGACGGTCGGGGACAGGGGTCCACTATGGCTACACCTTC.

This clonotype was observed a few times. The rearrangement links TRBV5-6 to TRBJ1-4; no clear D. V gave up 0 bases and J gave up 5 bases, with 14 bases separating them. Germline assignment: CDR1 SGHDT and CDR2 YYEEEE. The CDR3 sequence is 16 residues long. The CDR3 sequence is CASSLAPGSPNEKLFF. As DNA, the CDR3 is TGTGCCAGCAGCTTGGCGCCCGGGTCGCCGAATGAAAAACTGTTTTTT. Full variable domain (outside the CDR3, taken from reference TRBV5-6 and TRBJ1-4): DAGVTQSPTHLIKTRGQQVTLRCSPKSGHDTVSWYQQALGQGPQFIFQYYEEEERQRGNFPDRFSGHQFPNYSSELNVNALLLGDSALYLCASSLAPGSPNEKLFFGSGTQLSVL.

V usage is TRBV12-3 or TRBV12-4 and J usage is TRBJ1-2; TRBD1 might be the D (5 bases). The CDR3 is 13 residues long. The V gene lost 9 bases and the J gene lost 7 bases, with 18 bases spanning the gap. CDR3 region: CARSGEGFGGYTF. CDR3 nucleotides: TGTGCCAGGTCTGGGGAGGGGTTTGGTGGCTACACCTTC.

This clonotype has only a few counts. V and J are TRBV5-1 and TRBJ2-5, with 7 bases matching TRBD1. Per the germline V gene, CDR1 is SGHRS and CDR2 is YFSETQ. The CDR3 extends over 14 amino acids. Trimming cost V 3 bases and J 2 bases; bases outside gene matches: 4. CDR3 DNA sequence: TGCGCCAGCAGCTCCCTGACAGGGCAAGAGACCCAGTACTTC. Translating gives CASSSLTGQETQYF.

This clonotype was detected only a few times. The chain employs TRBV7-8 and TRBJ2-7, with D tentatively TRBD1 (6 bases). V was clipped by 6 bases and J by 0 bases, with 12 bases between them. The length of the CDR3 is 14 residues. Germline CDR1 SGHVS, CDR2 FQNEAQ. The CDR3 nucleotides are TGTGCCAGCAGTCCAGACAGGAGCTCCTACGAGCAGTACGTC. Its protein is CASSPDRSSYEQYV.

This clonotype has only a few counts. This chain links TRBV28 with TRBJ1-1; D is perhaps TRBD1 (5 bases). The germline V and J ends were trimmed by 4 bases and 4 bases, with 10 bases remaining between them. In germline, CDR1 is MDHEN, CDR2 SYDVKM. The CDR3 is 13 amino acids. CDR3 coding DNA: TGTGCCAGCAGTTGGGGGGTAAGCACTGAAGCTTTCTTT. Protein sequence: CASSWGVSTEAFF.

The table lists this clonotype with a few counts. Here the CDR3 reads CASSPRGSTGEEETQYF. The CDR3 DNA reads TGCGCCAGCAGCCCGCGCGGGTCGACAGGGGAGGAAGAGACCCAGTACTTC. The chain has TRBV4-1 and TRBJ2-5; the match to TRBD1 covers 8 bases. Germline V gene lookup returns CDR1 MGHRA and CDR2 YSYEKL. CDR3 length: 17 amino acids. V lost 4 bases, J lost 3 bases, and 13 bases stayed unmatched.

V and J are TRBV6-2 or TRBV6-3 and TRBJ1-5; D might be TRBD1 (6 bases). This CDR3 spans 17 amino acids. Germline V CDR1 and CDR2: MNHEY, SVGEGT. V lost 5 bases, J lost 0 bases, and 17 bases lay in between. CDR3 sequence: CASSLTGIRVSNQPQHF. DNA of the CDR3: TGTGCCAGCAGTCTTACAGGGATACGGGTTAGCAATCAGCCCCAGCATTTT.

CDR3 in DNA: TGTGCCAGCAAAGGGTGGCCTTCCACGATAAACACTGAAGCTTTCTTT. Translation: CASKGWPSTINTEAFF. The rearrangement links TRBV6-5 to TRBJ1-1; D unresolved. Germline V gene lookup returns CDR1 MNHEY and CDR2 SVGAGI. The germline V and J ends were trimmed by 7 bases and 2 bases, with 20 bases remaining between them. The CDR3 is 16 amino acids.

This clonotype was observed a few times. The CDR3 reads CASSLDRDIQYF. DNA for the CDR3: TGCGCCAGCAGCCTCGACAGGGACATTCAGTACTTC. The genes are TRBV4-1 and TRBJ2-4; TRBD1 agrees at 7 bases. The CDR3 has 12 residues. The V segment lost 4 bases and the J segment 8 bases; nucleotides outside the gene matches: 2. Germline CDR1 reads MGHRA; CDR2 reads YSYEKL.

The rearrangement uses TRBV5-6 and TRBJ2-7; a possible D gene is TRBD1 (6 bases). The V end was cut by 6 bases, the J end by 5 bases, with 15 bases between. Germline V gene sequence: CDR1 SGHDT, CDR2 YYEEEE. The CDR3 totals 13 residues. CDR3 loop: CASKPQGYDEQYV. The CDR3 bases are TGTGCCAGCAAACCACAGGGTTACGACGAGCAGTACGTC.

This clonotype was counted between two and nine times. The V call is TRBV5-4, the J call TRBJ2-3; TRBD2 matches 10 bases. CDR1 is SGHNT, CDR2 YYREEE, per germline (reference sequence). The CDR3 consists of 16 residues. Trimming at V came to 4 bases and at J to 5 bases, leaving 10 bases not matched to a gene. CDR3 protein: CASSSGSGGRRDTQYF. The CDR3 nucleotides read TGTGCCAGCAGCAGCGGTAGCGGGGGGAGGAGAGATACGCAGTATTTT.

This chain joins TRBV28 and TRBJ2-5, with 9 nucleotides matching TRBD2. The junction had 5 bases not matched to a gene; V was cut back by 6 bases and J by 0 bases. Germline CDR1 is MDHEN and CDR2 is SYDVKM. This CDR3 contains 15 residues. As DNA, the CDR3 is TGTGCCAGCAGGCTGCTAGCGGGGTACCAAGAGACCCAGTACTTC. It is translated as CASRLLAGYQETQYF.

This clonotype was recorded many times. V gene TRBV7-8 combines with J gene TRBJ2-7, with D uncertain. The germline V and J ends were trimmed by 0 bases and 2 bases, with 11 bases remaining between them. This CDR3 comprises 15 residues. Germline V gives CDR1 SGHVS, CDR2 FQNEAQ. CDR3 amino acids: CASSLALAGAYEQYF. The DNA for the CDR3 is TGTGCCAGCAGCTTAGCGCTGGCAGGCGCCTACGAGCAGTACTTC.

This clonotype was recorded many times. The rearrangement joins TRBV4-3 to TRBJ2-2, with 9 positions matching TRBD1. CDR3 size: 18 residues. V gave up 0 bases and J gave up 6 bases; unmatched junction bases: 11. In germline, CDR1 is LGHNA, CDR2 YSLEER. The CDR3 is CASSQDFLTGTGSGELFF. CDR3 coding DNA: TGCGCCAGCAGCCAAGATTTTCTCACGGGGACAGGGTCCGGGGAGCTGTTTTTT.

This sequence joins TRBV6-2 or TRBV6-3 and TRBJ2-3; D gene unclear. CDR1 is MNHEY, CDR2 SVGEGT, per germline. This CDR3 spans 16 amino acids. V dropped 2 bases and J dropped 0 bases, with 12 bases sitting between them. This CDR3 reads CASSYGWGTSTDTQYF. The CDR3 nucleotides read TGTGCCAGCAGTTACGGCTGGGGTACTAGCACAGATACGCAGTATTTT.

The rearrangement uses TRBV15 and TRBJ2-2; D ambiguous. V dropped 0 bases and J dropped 3 bases, with 8 bases sitting between them. The germline V gene encodes CDR1 LNHNV and CDR2 YYDKDF (reference sequence). This CDR3 is 15 amino acids long. This chain's CDR3 is CATSRDLGYTGELFF. For the CDR3, the DNA is TGTGCCACCAGCAGAGATCTAGGATACACCGGGGAGCTGTTTTTT. The full variable domain, completed using reference TRBV15 and TRBJ2-2, is DAMVIQNPRYQVTQFGKPVTLSCSQTLNHNVMYWYQQKSSQAPKLLFHYYDKDFNNEADTPDNFQSRRPNTSFCFLDIRSPGLGDTAMYLCATSRDLGYTGELFFGEGSRLTVL.